The present TCR beta chain was sequenced within a study of T cell repertoires in ileal Crohn's disease. Generated by immunoSEQ multiplex PCR, the TCRdb table keeps only in-frame clones and is missing some. Among about 62,000 clones listed, 85% to 90% were seen once. Documented time point: neoterminal ileum biopsy at postoperative endoscopy, about 6 months after surgery. What was sequenced was ileal tissue. The TCR was taken from an adult with Crohn's disease.

Written as DNA, the CDR3 is TGTGCCAGCAGTTTGCTAAGCAATCAGCCCCAGCATTTT. Translation gives CASSLLSNQPQHF. This chain uses TRBV28 with TRBJ1-5; no reliable D call. The germline V gene encodes CDR1 MDHEN and CDR2 SYDVKM. CDR3 length: 13 residues. The V and J ends lost 3 bases and 1 base respectively, with 4 bases between them. Together with reference TRBV28 and TRBJ1-5, the CDR3 gives the full variable domain: DVKVTQSSRYLVKRTGEKVFLECVQDMDHENMFWYRQDPGLGLRLIYFSYDVKMKEKGDIPEGYSVSREKKERFSLILESASTNQTSMYLCASSLLSNQPQHFGDGTRLSIL.